The 21 T cell receptor beta chains below were found in one sample sequenced in a study of T cell responses to AZD1222 COVID-19 vaccine. Profiling relied on immunoSEQ multiplex PCR, and the TCRdb table lists in-frame clones only, not all of them. The data hold around 50,000 clones, with around 87% observed a single time. Sequencing was performed on peripheral blood, taken on day 0 of AZD1222 vaccination. The receptor source for this set is an adult in good health.

V usage is TRBV5-4 and J usage is TRBJ1-2; 7 bases agree with TRBD1. CDR3 length: 15 residues. Trimming removed 6 bases from V and 3 bases from J; junction bases left unmatched: 11. The germline CDR1 and CDR2 sequences are SGHNT and YYREEE (reference sequence). For the CDR3, the DNA is TGTGCCAGCAACTCCAGAGCCCAGGGGGACTATGGCTACACCTTC. Translating it yields CASNSRAQGDYGYTF.

The chain has TRBV19 and TRBJ1-1; D remains unclear. The CDR3 length is 10 residues. The V end was cut by 8 bases, the J end by 1 base, with 2 bases between. Germline CDR1 and CDR2: LNHDA and SQIVND (reference sequence). The CDR3 region is CASGNTEAFF. The DNA for the CDR3 is TGTGCCAGTGGGAACACTGAAGCTTTCTTT.

The V and J genes are TRBV29-1 and TRBJ2-7; 9 nucleotides agree with TRBD1. The CDR3 has 14 amino acids. V shed 5 bases, J shed 6 bases, and the junction held 11 bases outside the gene matches. CDR1 and CDR2 from the germline V gene are SQVTM and ANQGSEA. The CDR3 reads CSVLDGTGNSEQYF. CDR3 DNA: TGCAGCGTTTTGGACGGGACAGGGAATTCCGAGCAGTACTTC.

The chain employs TRBV4-1 and TRBJ1-2, with a tentative D call TRBD1 (6 bases). The CDR3 spans 14 residues. V was cut by 6 bases and J by 7 bases, with 18 bases left in between. Germline-derived CDR1 and CDR2 are MGHRA and YSYEKL. The CDR3 DNA reads TGCGCCAGCAGGCAGGGGTCCCCCGTGGGTGGCTACACCTTC. It is translated as CASRQGSPVGGYTF.

The chain carries TRBV5-6 and TRBJ2-1; no clear D. The CDR3 is 12 amino acids. Germline-derived CDR1 and CDR2 are SGHDT and YYEEEE. V dropped 4 bases and J dropped 5 bases, with 7 bases sitting between them. DNA of the CDR3: TGTGCCAGCAGCCAGCAAGACAATGAGCAGTTCTTC. As protein: CASSQQDNEQFF. Full variable domain (remainder filled in from reference TRBV5-6 and TRBJ2-1): DAGVTQSPTHLIKTRGQQVTLRCSPKSGHDTVSWYQQALGQGPQFIFQYYEEEERQRGNFPDRFSGHQFPNYSSELNVNALLLGDSALYLCASSQQDNEQFFGPGTRLTVL.

CDR3 sequence reads: CASSSGTSDYNEQFF. The CDR3 DNA reads as TGTGCCAGCAGCTCCGGGACTAGCGACTACAATGAGCAGTTCTTC. This sequence joins TRBV7-9 and TRBJ2-1, with TRBD2 matching 10 bases. The CDR3 covers 15 residues. The junction had 3 bases not matched to a gene; V was cut back by 4 bases and J by 3 bases. Germline V gives CDR1 SEHNR, CDR2 FQNEAQ (reference sequence).

This clone came up once. The chain has TRBV4-1 and TRBJ1-5, with D possibly being TRBD1 (5 bases). CDR1 and CDR2 from the germline V gene are MGHRA and YSYEKL. The CDR3 contains 16 residues. V was clipped by 2 bases and J by 6 bases, with 17 bases between them. For the CDR3, the DNA is TGCGCCAGCAGCCAAAAAGCAGGGACTTCTAGTCAGCCCCAGCATTTT. Its translation is CASSQKAGTSSQPQHF.

V gene TRBV27 combines with J gene TRBJ2-5; D possibly corresponds to TRBD2 (6 bases). Germline loops: CDR1 MNHEY, CDR2 SMNVEV (reference sequence). The V gene lost 4 bases and the J gene lost 7 bases, with 19 bases spanning the gap. The CDR3 extends over 15 amino acids. The CDR3 reads CASSSLGLPGGTQYF. DNA for the CDR3: TGTGCCAGCAGTTCCTTAGGACTTCCCGGGGGGACCCAGTACTTC.

V is TRBV29-1 and J is TRBJ2-2; D is possibly TRBD2 (6 bases). The ends were cut back, 3 bases at V and 4 bases at J, with 12 bases in the middle. Germline CDR1 SQVTM, CDR2 ANQGSEA. The CDR3 is 14 residues long. CDR3 sequence: CSVDRGSGTGELFF. Here the CDR3 DNA reads TGCAGCGTTGATCGGGGGTCGGGCACCGGGGAGCTGTTTTTT.

This clone was seen only a few times. The chain uses TRBV7-9 and TRBJ2-2; TRBD2 agrees at 12 bases. This CDR3 contains 18 residues. Germline assignment: CDR1 SEHNR and CDR2 FQNEAQ (reference sequence). The junction had 12 bases not matched to a gene; V was cut back by 5 bases and J by 5 bases. CDR3 sequence (DNA): TGTGCCAGCAGCGAGAGACTAGCGGGAGTATCCTTAACCGGGGAGCTGTTTTTT. Protein sequence: CASSERLAGVSLTGELFF.

The chain joins TRBV24-1 to TRBJ2-6, with a weak D call TRBD2 (5 bases). Germline V gene data show CDR1 as KGHDR and CDR2 as SFDVKD. This CDR3 is 16 amino acids long. The V end lost 3 bases, the J end lost 2 bases, and 10 bases lay between the germline ends. The DNA of the CDR3 is TGTGCCACCAGTGATCGGACTGCTGCTGGGGCCAACGTCCTGACTTTC. This encodes CATSDRTAAGANVLTF.

This rearrangement joins TRBV29-1 to TRBJ1-5, with unresolved D. CDR3 length: 12 residues. The germline gives CDR1 SQVTM, CDR2 ANQGSEA. Between the trimmed V and J ends, which lost 7 bases and 7 bases, there was a span of 14 bases. The CDR3 DNA follows: TGCAGCGCGGCGGCTGGGGAGCAGCCCCAGCATTTT. Translating it yields CSAAAGEQPQHF.

The rearrangement links TRBV2 to TRBJ2-2, with D perhaps matching TRBD1 or TRBD2 (6 bases each). CDR3 size: 15 residues. From germline, CDR1 is SNHLY and CDR2 FYNNEI. V lost 5 bases, J lost 4 bases, and 14 bases lay in between. The CDR3, as DNA: TGTGCCAGCAGTCCGACGGGGGCGAGCACCGGGGAGCTGTTTTTT. Translating it yields CASSPTGASTGELFF.

J is TRBJ1-4 and V is TRBV3-1 (or the pseudogene TRBV3-2); D not resolved. The CDR3 covers 12 residues. Germline-derived CDR1 and CDR2 are LGHDT and YNNKEL (reference sequence). V was trimmed by 1 base and J by 7 bases, leaving 4 bases between them. The CDR3 DNA sequence: TGTGCCAGCAGCCAAGGAGTTGAAAAACTGTTTTTT. It specifies CASSQGVEKLFF.

The chain employs TRBV9 and TRBJ2-7; possibly TRBD2 for D (7 bases). V gave up 3 bases and J gave up 3 bases, with 19 bases separating them. CDR1 is SGDLS and CDR2 is YYNGEE in the germline V gene. The CDR3 has 16 amino acids. As DNA, the CDR3 is TGTGCCAGCAGCGGTCTGGGGCAGGGGAGGGACTACGAGCAGTACTTC. This sequence encodes CASSGLGQGRDYEQYF.

This chain uses TRBV7-9 with TRBJ2-7, with a possible D match to TRBD2 (6 bases). CDR1 and CDR2 from the germline V gene are SEHNR and FQNEAQ (reference sequence). This CDR3 region has 15 residues. Deletions cut 5 bases from V and 6 bases from J, with 20 bases between. CDR3 residues: CASSLNSGQAAEQYF. For the CDR3, the DNA is TGTGCCAGCAGCCTAAACAGCGGGCAGGCGGCCGAGCAGTACTTC.

This chain links TRBV27 with TRBJ1-5; maybe TRBD1 (5 bases). CDR3 length: 13 amino acids. From germline, CDR1 is MNHEY and CDR2 SMNVEV (reference sequence). The V end was cut by 10 bases, the J end by 6 bases, with 16 bases between. The CDR3 bases are TGTGCCACCGGATTCCCGGGGGGTCAGCCCCAGCATTTT. It yields the protein CATGFPGGQPQHF.

The V and J genes are TRBV7-9 and TRBJ1-4, with D hard to call. Trimming left V 3 bases short and J 8 bases short, with 10 bases between. CDR3 length: 13 residues. Germline CDR1 is SEHNR and CDR2 is FQNEAQ (reference sequence). The chain's CDR3 is CASSFERGEKLFF. DNA of the CDR3: TGTGCCAGCAGCTTTGAACGAGGGGAAAAACTGTTTTTT.

The CDR3, as DNA: TGCGCCAGCAGCCCGGACGGGTTGGAAGCTTTCTTT. It encodes CASSPDGLEAFF. This chain links TRBV5-1 with TRBJ1-1; the D is unclear. With 4 bases removed from V and 8 bases from J, the gap between germline ends came to 12 bases. This CDR3 is built from 12 residues. The V gene's germline CDR1 is SGHRS and CDR2 YFSETQ.

The V and J genes are TRBV2 and TRBJ2-5, with 8 bases that match TRBD2. CDR1 is SNHLY and CDR2 is FYNNEI in the germline V gene. The V and J ends lost 8 bases and 5 bases, in that order; junction bases with no gene match: 7. CDR3 length equals 13 residues. CDR3 sequence reads: CASPAGEGETQYF. In DNA form, the CDR3 reads TGTGCCAGCCCAGCGGGGGAAGGGGAGACCCAGTACTTC. Together with reference TRBV2 and TRBJ2-5, the CDR3 gives the full variable domain: EPEVTQTPSHQVTQMGQEVILRCVPISNHLYFYWYRQILGQKVEFLVSFYNNEISEKSEIFDDQFSVERPDGSNFTLKIRSTKLEDSAMYFCASPAGEGETQYFGPGTRLLVL.

The chain is built from TRBV4-1 and TRBJ2-1; 9 bases agree with TRBD1. The CDR3 is 22 amino acids. Germline CDR1 and CDR2: MGHRA and YSYEKL. The V gene end was trimmed by 0 bases and the J gene end by 4 bases; junction bases not matched to a gene: 22. The CDR3 DNA sequence: TGCGCCAGCAGCCAAGACATCTGGGACAGGGCTGAAGTTGAGGCGGGATACAATGAGCAGTTCTTC. Amino acids: CASSQDIWDRAEVEAGYNEQFF.